The clone carrying this T cell receptor beta chain was detected ten times or more. The antigen is unknown. The junction departs from germline at one end; a sequencing error may be responsible. The CDR3 is made up of 13 amino acids. Germline V gene data show CDR1 as SEHNR and CDR2 as FQNEAQ (reference sequence). This record comes from a study of blood T cells in healthy people across ages. Study observations and caveats: With donor CMV status unknown, expanded clonotype changes were possibly confounded. Long-lived donors had more naive CD4+ cells and higher diversity than aged donors.

For the second PCR, which ran for roughly 6 to 12 cycles, a sample-barcoded 5' primer and a J-beta primer mix were used. A single record per CDR3 protein comes from TCRdb applying MiXCR to the 5' RACE reads. The table lists around 990,000 distinct CDR3 sequences, under 30% of them singletons. These data were also reused for a study on T cells of mothers and their children. From that paper: Mothers yielded over 8 million CDR3 reads, children about 3 million each. When mothers and children were related, their normalized repertoire overlap, which was always slightly higher, did not differ significantly from that of unrelated pairs.

The receptor was isolated from a girl aged 2 to 9 in good health. The sequenced material came from blood. The V gene is TRBV7-9, the J gene TRBJ2-5, with D uncertain. CDR3 residues: CASSLVLQETQYF. The CDR3 DNA reads as TGTGCCAGCAGTTTAGTACTCCAAGAGACCCAGTACTTC.